This is a list of T cell receptor beta chains from one sample in a study of CXCR3-negative and CXCR3-positive naive CD8 T cells. Reanalyzing the 5' RACE reads, TCRdb keeps one entry per CDR3 protein, without DNA. This sample carries roughly 130,000 distinct CDR3 sequences, with under 0.75% going to the ten biggest clones. Sequenced input: naive CXCR3+ CD8+ T cells from blood. Receptor source: a human donor in good health. Some clones in this sample may be carry-over from other donors' samples. Each CDR3 is given with its conserved first and last residue.

v_call	j_call	cdr3_aa
TRBV5-6	TRBJ1-1	CASSLGPSAEAFF
TRBV25-1	TRBJ2-1	CASAWGGNSYDEQFF
TRBV19	TRBJ2-5	CASSILAGLQETQYF
TRBV7-6	TRBJ2-1	CASSLGLAGGYNEQFF
TRBV12-3/TRBV12-4	TRBJ2-1	CASSPWGRYNEQFF
TRBV20-1	TRBJ2-7	CSARDLLDGSYEQYF
TRBV11-2	TRBJ2-1	CASSLVGGDDEQFF
TRBV4-2	TRBJ2-7	CASSQDPAGGSYEQYF
TRBV3-1	TRBJ2-1	CASSPPRTRGYNEQFF
TRBV29-1	TRBJ2-3	CSGRGQGADTQYF
TRBV24-1	TRBJ1-1	CATSDGTSEAFF
TRBV29-1	TRBJ2-1	CSAVGDYNEQFF
TRBV29-1	TRBJ2-7	CSVELGGHLLSEQYF
TRBV12-3/TRBV12-4	TRBJ1-1	CASSPAYNTEAYF
TRBV24-1	TRBJ2-3	CATSDSGTGYPDTQYF
TRBV18	TRBJ1-1	CASSPRTGLGTEAFF
TRBV5-6	TRBJ2-3	CASSKPGERTDTQYF
TRBV29-1	TRBJ1-2	CSVAGPHGYTF
TRBV4-1	TRBJ2-4	CASSQVTLAKNIQYF
TRBV4-2	TRBJ2-1	CASSQDRVEYNEQFF
TRBV29-1	TRBJ2-7	CSVPLEGNEQYF
TRBV29-1	TRBJ1-1	CSVGDRGRETEAFF
TRBV7-8	TRBJ2-7	CATTSGSYEQYF
TRBV20-1	TRBJ2-3	CSARGLGLAGGPYF
TRBV6-5	TRBJ1-1	CASSSGQVSAEAFF
TRBV27	TRBJ2-7	CASSLGGTGFEQYF
TRBV7-9	TRBJ2-3	CASRSGQGETDTQYF
TRBV12-3/TRBV12-4	TRBJ1-1	CASSYFASEAFF
TRBV20-1	TRBJ2-4	CSASNSDAAKNIQYF
TRBV20-1	TRBJ2-7	CSAGTSGNPDEQYF
TRBV29-1	TRBJ2-7	CSVGGQGVEQYF
TRBV25-1	TRBJ2-3	CASSEGRGSTDTQYF
TRBV20-1	TRBJ1-1	CSARGGGSTEAFF
TRBV10-3	TRBJ1-1	CAISESGGQGRPEAFF
TRBV20-1	TRBJ1-2	CSASGGQGLSYGYTF
TRBV14	TRBJ2-7	CASSLIDREYEQYF
TRBV29-1	TRBJ2-5	CSVKRLNQETQYF
TRBV7-2	TRBJ2-6	CASREAGANVLTF
TRBV9	TRBJ1-1	CASSDGLSEAFF
TRBV30	TRBJ2-5	CAWSVVGGQQETQYF
TRBV5-1	TRBJ1-1	CASSLVLGQNTEAFF
TRBV7-9	TRBJ1-1	CASSKIVEAEAFF
TRBV7-9	TRBJ2-5	CASSPPLMETQYF
TRBV29-1	TRBJ2-1	CSVETVDGFYNEQFF
TRBV30	TRBJ2-1	CAWVTSGRASEQFF
TRBV5-1	TRBJ2-7	CASSSDRPYEQYF